This is a list of T cell receptor beta chains from one sample in a study of Ad26.COV2.S vaccination and SARS-CoV-2 variants. The table came from immunoSEQ multiplex PCR; TCRdb's copy has only in-frame clones and leaves some out. The data show around 100,000 clones, roughly 80% seen once. Sequencing was performed on peripheral blood, taken after recovery from COVID-19. These receptors originate from a human donor who had recovered from COVID-19. The CDR3 runs from the conserved cysteine through the conserved F or W. D genes are given only for firm matches. For some rows the clone size is stated as once, few or many, or as a class when expanded; others skip it.

v_call: TRBV2
j_call: TRBJ1-6
clone_size: NA
d_call: NA
cdr3_nt: TGTGCCAGCAGTCAAAGGACGAGCTATAATTCACCCCTCCACTTT
cdr3_aa: CASSQRTSYNSPLHF

v_call: TRBV11-2
j_call: TRBJ2-1
clone_size: NA
d_call: NA
cdr3_nt: TGTGCCAGCAGCTTTTTTGGTGAGCAGTTCTTC
cdr3_aa: CASSFFGEQFF

v_call: TRBV27
j_call: TRBJ2-7
clone_size: NA
d_call: TRBD1
cdr3_nt: TGTGCCAGCAGTTCCCTGATTGGGACAGGGAGCTACGAGCAGTACTTC
cdr3_aa: CASSSLIGTGSYEQYF

v_call: TRBV23-1
j_call: TRBJ2-1
clone_size: few
d_call: NA
cdr3_nt: TGCGCCAGCAGACAACGACAGGTAGGCAATGAGCAGTTCTTC
cdr3_aa: CASRQRQVGNEQFF

v_call: TRBV28
j_call: TRBJ1-4
clone_size: NA
d_call: NA
cdr3_nt: TGTGCCAGCAGCCGGAGAGGCGGAGCAACTAATGAAAAACTGTTTTTT
cdr3_aa: CASSRRGGATNEKLFF

v_call: TRBV3-1/TRBV3-2
j_call: TRBJ1-2
clone_size: NA
d_call: NA
cdr3_nt: TGTGCCAGCAGCCAAGCCCAGGGCCCCTATGGCTACACCTTC
cdr3_aa: CASSQAQGPYGYTF

v_call: TRBV7-2
j_call: TRBJ2-1
clone_size: NA
d_call: NA
cdr3_nt: TGTGCCAGCAGTGGCGGGTCGCCCTACAATGAGCAGTTCTTC
cdr3_aa: CASSGGSPYNEQFF

v_call: TRBV11-2
j_call: TRBJ2-7
clone_size: once
d_call: TRBD1
cdr3_nt: TGTGCCAGCAGCTTATACGGGACAGTGAGTTACGAGCAGTACTTC
cdr3_aa: CASSLYGTVSYEQYF

v_call: TRBV4-1
j_call: TRBJ1-1
clone_size: NA
d_call: TRBD1
cdr3_nt: TGCGCCAGCAGCCTACCGGGACAGAAGAACACTGAAGCTTTCTTT
cdr3_aa: CASSLPGQKNTEAFF

v_call: TRBV2
j_call: TRBJ1-1
clone_size: once
d_call: NA
cdr3_nt: TGTGCCAGCAGTTCAGGGGCGAGTCTGAACACTGAAGCTTTCTTT
cdr3_aa: CASSSGASLNTEAFF

v_call: TRBV12-5
j_call: TRBJ2-1
clone_size: NA
d_call: NA
cdr3_nt: TGTGCTAGTGGTAGGGAACTATACAATGAGCAGTTCTTC
cdr3_aa: CASGRELYNEQFF

v_call: TRBV12-3/TRBV12-4
j_call: TRBJ1-5
clone_size: NA
d_call: TRBD1
cdr3_nt: TGTGCCAGCAGTTTTTCGGGACAGAACCAGCATTTT
cdr3_aa: CASSFSGQNQHF

v_call: TRBV4-1
j_call: TRBJ1-5
clone_size: once
d_call: TRBD1
cdr3_nt: TGCGCCAGCAGCTTAACGGCAGGGGGTCAGCCCCAGCATTTT
cdr3_aa: CASSLTAGGQPQHF

v_call: TRBV16
j_call: TRBJ1-3
clone_size: NA
d_call: TRBD1
cdr3_nt: TGTGCCAGCAGCCACCGGGACAGGGCGAGTAAGGGAAACACCATATATTTT
cdr3_aa: CASSHRDRASKGNTIYF

v_call: TRBV5-6
j_call: TRBJ2-4
clone_size: NA
d_call: NA
cdr3_nt: TGTGCCAGCAGCTTACAGACAGGCTCGCTTCAGTACTTC
cdr3_aa: CASSLQTGSLQYF

v_call: TRBV2
j_call: TRBJ1-1
clone_size: NA
d_call: TRBD1
cdr3_nt: TGTGCCAGCCGAGATCGATATCCAGGAACACAGGGGGCTCTTGCAGAAGCTTTCTTT
cdr3_aa: CASRDRYPGTQGALAEAFF

v_call: TRBV5-1
j_call: TRBJ1-3
clone_size: once
d_call: TRBD1
cdr3_nt: TGCGCCAGCAGCTTGGGTCCACAGGGGCCATACTCTGGAAACACCATATATTTT
cdr3_aa: CASSLGPQGPYSGNTIYF

v_call: TRBV19
j_call: TRBJ1-1
clone_size: NA
d_call: NA
cdr3_nt: TGTGCCAGTAGTCGGGCAGGGGAGGGTCTGAACACTGAAGCTTTCTTT
cdr3_aa: CASSRAGEGLNTEAFF

v_call: TRBV5-6
j_call: TRBJ1-2
clone_size: NA
d_call: TRBD1
cdr3_nt: TGTGCCAGCAACCTCCCGGGACAGGCCTATGGCTACACCTTC
cdr3_aa: CASNLPGQAYGYTF

v_call: TRBV29-1
j_call: TRBJ2-3
clone_size: NA
d_call: NA
cdr3_nt: TGCAGCGTTGAGCAGGACACAGATACGCAGTATTTT
cdr3_aa: CSVEQDTDTQYF

v_call: TRBV30
j_call: TRBJ2-7
clone_size: once
d_call: NA
cdr3_nt: TGTGCCTGGGGCGCATACGAGCAGTACTTC
cdr3_aa: CAWGAYEQYF

v_call: TRBV19
j_call: TRBJ1-1
clone_size: NA
d_call: NA
cdr3_nt: TGTGCCAGTAGTATGGGAGCTGGAGGGAACACTGAAGCTTTCTTT
cdr3_aa: CASSMGAGGNTEAFF

v_call: TRBV7-9
j_call: TRBJ1-2
clone_size: NA
d_call: NA
cdr3_nt: TGTGCCAGCAGCTTAGAGGTGGGGCGCGGCTCAGGTGGCTACACCTTC
cdr3_aa: CASSLEVGRGSGGYTF

v_call: TRBV5-1
j_call: TRBJ1-2
clone_size: NA
d_call: NA
cdr3_nt: TGCGCCAGCAGCGTCACAGGGCATGGCTACACCTTC
cdr3_aa: CASSVTGHGYTF

v_call: TRBV5-6
j_call: TRBJ2-1
clone_size: once
d_call: NA
cdr3_nt: TGTGCCAGCAGTCCAGGGGCCCCGAGCTCCTACAATGAGCAGTTCTTC
cdr3_aa: CASSPGAPSSYNEQFF

v_call: TRBV10-3
j_call: TRBJ2-5
clone_size: NA
d_call: TRBD1
cdr3_nt: TGTGCCATCCGGGACAGAGAAGAGACCCAGTACTTC
cdr3_aa: CAIRDREETQYF

v_call: TRBV7-2
j_call: TRBJ2-1
clone_size: NA
d_call: NA
cdr3_nt: TGTGCCAGCAGCTTAGCGAATGAGCAGTTCTTC
cdr3_aa: CASSLANEQFF

v_call: TRBV11-2
j_call: TRBJ1-4
clone_size: NA
d_call: NA
cdr3_nt: TGTGCCAGCAGCTTATACGGGGGGGTTGGAGAAAAACTGTTTTTT
cdr3_aa: CASSLYGGVGEKLFF

v_call: TRBV27
j_call: TRBJ1-5
clone_size: NA
d_call: NA
cdr3_nt: TGTGCCAGCAGTCCTGGGTACGTGAATCAGCCCCAGCATTTT
cdr3_aa: CASSPGYVNQPQHF

v_call: TRBV10-2
j_call: TRBJ2-2
clone_size: NA
d_call: TRBD1
cdr3_nt: TGCGCCAGCAGTCCCGGGACAGGGAACACCGGGGAGCTGTTTTTT
cdr3_aa: CASSPGTGNTGELFF

v_call: TRBV5-1
j_call: TRBJ1-2
clone_size: NA
d_call: NA
cdr3_nt: TGCGCCAGCAGCTTGGACACATTTAACTATGGCTACACCTTC
cdr3_aa: CASSLDTFNYGYTF

v_call: TRBV2
j_call: TRBJ2-7
clone_size: NA
d_call: NA
cdr3_nt: TGTGCCAGCAGTGAAGCGCGGGACGGGGGAGAGCAGTACTTC
cdr3_aa: CASSEARDGGEQYF

v_call: TRBV29-1
j_call: TRBJ1-2
clone_size: NA
d_call: NA
cdr3_nt: TGCAGCGTTGAGGTCGGCACCTATGGCTACACCTTC
cdr3_aa: CSVEVGTYGYTF

v_call: TRBV30
j_call: TRBJ1-2
clone_size: NA
d_call: NA
cdr3_nt: TGTGCCTGGAGTGTGCAGCCTTCTAACTATGGCTACACCTTC
cdr3_aa: CAWSVQPSNYGYTF

v_call: TRBV5-6
j_call: TRBJ1-1
clone_size: NA
d_call: TRBD1
cdr3_nt: TGTGCCAGCAGCACCATACAGGGGAGGAACACTGAAGCTTTCTTT
cdr3_aa: CASSTIQGRNTEAFF

v_call: TRBV9
j_call: TRBJ2-1
clone_size: NA
d_call: NA
cdr3_nt: TGTGCCAGCAGCACAACAGGGATGGAGTACAATGAGCAGTTCTTC
cdr3_aa: CASSTTGMEYNEQFF

v_call: TRBV10-3
j_call: TRBJ2-7
clone_size: NA
d_call: NA
cdr3_nt: TGTGCCATCCGGACGGGGACGGCCGTATACGAGCAGTACTTC
cdr3_aa: CAIRTGTAVYEQYF

v_call: TRBV6-5
j_call: TRBJ1-2
clone_size: NA
d_call: NA
cdr3_nt: TGTGCCAGCAGTTACGGAGGGGGTGGCTACACCTTC
cdr3_aa: CASSYGGGGYTF

v_call: TRBV2
j_call: TRBJ1-3
clone_size: few
d_call: NA
cdr3_nt: TGTGCCAGCAGCGACCTCTCTGGAAACACCATATATTTT
cdr3_aa: CASSDLSGNTIYF

v_call: TRBV7-9
j_call: TRBJ1-4
clone_size: NA
d_call: TRBD1
cdr3_nt: TGTGCCAGCAGCTGGGACAGCATTAATGAAAAACTGTTTTTT
cdr3_aa: CASSWDSINEKLFF

v_call: TRBV19
j_call: TRBJ2-5
clone_size: NA
d_call: NA
cdr3_nt: TGTGCCAGTAGTGCGAATCCTATGGAGACCCAGTACTTC
cdr3_aa: CASSANPMETQYF

v_call: TRBV27
j_call: TRBJ2-3
clone_size: once
d_call: NA
cdr3_nt: TGTGCCAGCAGTTTGGGACGGGGCACAGATACGCAGTATTTT
cdr3_aa: CASSLGRGTDTQYF

v_call: TRBV6-2/TRBV6-3
j_call: TRBJ1-5
clone_size: NA
d_call: NA
cdr3_nt: TGTGCCAGCACCCCAGACGGCTACAATCAGCCCCAGCATTTT
cdr3_aa: CASTPDGYNQPQHF

v_call: TRBV28
j_call: TRBJ1-2
clone_size: NA
d_call: NA
cdr3_nt: TGTGCCAGCAGTTTGGTCACAGGGACCAACTATGGCTACACCTTC
cdr3_aa: CASSLVTGTNYGYTF

v_call: TRBV19
j_call: TRBJ1-1
clone_size: NA
d_call: NA
cdr3_nt: TGTGCCAGTATGAAGGGAAAGAAAGCTTTCTTT
cdr3_aa: CASMKGKKAFF

v_call: TRBV11-2
j_call: TRBJ1-2
clone_size: NA
d_call: NA
cdr3_nt: TGTGCCAGCAGCTTAGATCGGGGAATAGGGGTGGGCTACACCTTC
cdr3_aa: CASSLDRGIGVGYTF

v_call: TRBV10-3
j_call: TRBJ1-6
clone_size: NA
d_call: NA
cdr3_nt: TGTGCCAGTAGACAGGAAAATTCACCCCTCCACTTT
cdr3_aa: CASRQENSPLHF

v_call: TRBV28
j_call: TRBJ2-7
clone_size: NA
d_call: NA
cdr3_nt: TGTGCCAGCAGTTCCCGGGATCGTACTTCCTACGAGCAGTACTTC
cdr3_aa: CASSSRDRTSYEQYF

v_call: TRBV2
j_call: TRBJ1-3
clone_size: NA
d_call: TRBD1
cdr3_nt: TGTGCCAGCACCACCCGACAGGGCCACTCTGGAAACACCATATATTTT
cdr3_aa: CASTTRQGHSGNTIYF